These 10 T cell receptor beta chains share one sample of origin, sequenced in a study of T cells after posttransplantation cyclophosphamide. Some clones are missing from TCRdb's copy, which holds only in-frame ones; the method was immunoSEQ multiplex PCR. This table has approximately 30,000 clones, around 90% appearing once. Input material: PBMCs. The receptors derive from a woman aged 40 to 49 with a blood cancer, CMV-positive, and with a related stem cell donor.

In this sample, this clone turned up once. The chain employs TRBV29-1 and TRBJ1-1, with D perhaps matching TRBD1 (5 bases). Trimming took off 5 bases at V and 3 bases at J, with 10 bases between the two ends. Germline V lookup: CDR1 SQVTM, CDR2 ANQGSEA. This CDR3 region has 12 residues. CDR3 loop: CSVRKGDTEAFF. The CDR3 DNA is TGCAGCGTTCGTAAAGGGGACACTGAAGCTTTCTTT.

This chain connects TRBV4-1 to TRBJ1-5, with D maybe TRBD1 (5 bases). This CDR3 spans 17 amino acids. Germline CDR1 MGHRA, CDR2 YSYEKL. Trimming removed 3 bases from V and 5 bases from J, with 20 bases in between. CDR3 in DNA: TGCGCCAGCAGCCACCATCCGCGTGGGGGGGATGATCAGCCCCAGCATTTT. Residues: CASSHHPRGGDDQPQHF.

The gene calls are TRBV19 and TRBJ1-4, with D possibly TRBD1 on 6 matching bases. There are 14 residues in the CDR3. The germline V and J ends were trimmed by 6 bases and 1 base, with 9 bases remaining between them. The germline gives CDR1 LNHDA, CDR2 SQIVND (reference sequence). The CDR3 DNA is TGTGCCAGTAGGGAACAGGGAACTAATGAAAAACTGTTTTTT. It encodes CASREQGTNEKLFF.

The gene calls are TRBV5-8 and TRBJ2-1; the match to TRBD2 covers 7 bases. The CDR3 consists of 16 residues. Unmatched junction bases numbered 7, after V lost 4 bases and J lost 0 bases. Germline CDR1 SGHTS, CDR2 YDEGEE. CDR3 sequence reads: CASSILATSSYNEQFF. CDR3 coding DNA: TGTGCCAGCAGCATACTAGCGACTAGCTCCTACAATGAGCAGTTCTTC.

CDR3 coding DNA: TGTGCCAGCAGCTTAACGGACAGGGTCGGAGATACGCAGTATTTT. Translation gives CASSLTDRVGDTQYF. The rearrangement joins TRBV7-3 to TRBJ2-3; 8 bases map to TRBD1. With V trimmed by 0 bases and J by 5 bases, 4 bases remained unmatched. The CDR3 is 15 residues long. Germline V lookup: CDR1 SGHTA, CDR2 FQGTGA. Using reference TRBV7-3 and TRBJ2-3 for the parts outside the CDR3, the full variable domain is GAGVSQTPSNKVTEKGKYVELRCDPISGHTALYWYRQSLGQGPEFLIYFQGTGAADDSGLPNDRFFAVRPEGSVSTLKIQRTERGDSAVYLCASSLTDRVGDTQYFGPGTRLTVL.

The rearrangement links TRBV6-5 to TRBJ1-2; unclear D gene. Germline-derived CDR1 and CDR2 are MNHEY and SVGAGI. The V end lost 0 bases, the J end lost 8 bases, and 19 bases lay between the germline ends. The CDR3 runs to 16 residues. Here the CDR3 reads CASSYSRSADPWGYTF. In DNA form, the CDR3 reads TGTGCCAGCAGTTACTCGAGGTCAGCAGATCCCTGGGGCTACACCTTC.

Concerning this clone itself: At one boundary the junction diverges from the germline segment, which might be a read error. Other nucleotide sequences in the sample specify the same CDR3. The chain joins TRBV7-8 to TRBJ1-6; D may be TRBD1 (6 bases). The CDR3 is 20 amino acids. Germline assignment: CDR1 SGHVS and CDR2 FQNEAQ. Here the CDR3 reads CASSLRNRDLWDPLNSPLHF. CDR3 in DNA: TGTGCCAGCAGCCTGCGAAACAGGGACCTCTGGGACCCCCTTAATTCCCCCCTCCACTTT.

The V gene is TRBV9, the J gene TRBJ1-1; D perhaps matches TRBD1 (5 bases). Trimming took 0 bases from V and 5 from J, leaving 14 bases between them. CDR3 size: 15 residues. Per germline, CDR1 SGDLS and CDR2 YYNGEE. In DNA, the CDR3 is TGTGCCAGCAGCGTAGTATACCCCCCAGGGACTGAAGCTTTCTTT. Translated, it gives CASSVVYPPGTEAFF.

The V gene is TRBV15, the J gene TRBJ2-7; 7 bases line up with TRBD2. Germline V gene sequence: CDR1 LNHNV, CDR2 YYDKDF (reference sequence). Losses at the gene ends were 0 bases for V and 2 bases for J; bases not matched to a gene: 7. This CDR3 spans 16 amino acids. In DNA form, the CDR3 reads TGTGCCACCAGCAGAGAGGCTAGCGGACTAACCTACGAGCAGTACTTC. Translated: CATSREASGLTYEQYF.

The V and J genes are TRBV6-6 and TRBJ1-1; D might be TRBD1 (6 bases). The CDR3 is made up of 13 amino acids. The germline V gene encodes CDR1 MNHNY and CDR2 SVGAGI (reference sequence). Trimming cost V 9 bases and J 5 bases, with 16 bases left between them. The CDR3: CASGWRGGTEAFF. In DNA, the CDR3 is TGTGCCAGTGGATGGCGAGGGGGAACTGAAGCTTTCTTT.